This note documents a single TCR beta chain sequence. This clone was recorded only once. Its antigen has not been determined. No base quality information exists; no much larger clone differs at one position. This sample is drawn from a study of Ad26.COV2.S vaccination and SARS-CoV-2 variants (dated by TCRdb to the early 2020s). With respect to the entire study: Donors in the vaccine arm were drawn from COV1001, a phase I-IIa trial of Ad26.COV2.S in healthy adults that was multicentre, randomized, double-blind and placebo-controlled. Ad26.COV2.S was administered intramuscularly at a dose of 5x10^10 or 1x10^11 viral particles, either as one shot or as two shots given 56 days apart. TCRbeta repertoire sequencing was used to assess the specificity and breadth of SARS-CoV-2-reactive T cell receptors after Ad26.COV2.S vaccination. The TCR-sequenced set comprised approximately 32 samples: some 20 Ad26.COV2.S vaccine recipients, 5 placebo recipients and 8 SARS-CoV-2 convalescent individuals. Participants in the trial were split at random into five groups of five each, receiving low-dose or high-dose Ad26.COV2.S once or twice, or else placebo on both occasions. Investigators did not know the trial group allocation while performing experiments and assessing outcomes.

The germline V gene (reference sequence) supplies CDR1 MNHEY and CDR2 SMNVEV. CDR3 length: 13 amino acids, cysteine to phenylalanine. Just CDR3 DNA is preserved here, 39 bases in frame from base 1. Cut back by 6 bases and 11 bases, the V and J ends lie 14 bases apart. The immunoSEQ Assay was used to sequence TCRbeta CDR3 regions. After extraction, genomic DNA underwent amplification by bias-controlled multiplex PCR, followed by high-throughput sequencing. Under the source paper's analysis protocol: To quantify the absolute abundance of each unique TCRbeta CDR3 region, sequences were collapsed and filtered. T cell fraction was estimated by normalizing TCRbeta template counts to usable DNA, with usable DNA measured through amplification of reference genes found in all nucleated cells. Repertoire TCRs were annotated as SARS-CoV-2-specific by exact matching of V gene, CDR3 amino acid sequence and J gene to a known reactive TCR set. The reference SARS-CoV-2 TCR set was derived from MIRA and filtered for enrichment in COVID-19-positive ImmuneCODE repertoires, a step that removed public or cross-reactive TCRs. Based on the MIRA antigens, annotated TCRs were further analysed at the level of specific ORF or position within ORF. Breadth was defined as annotated unique rearrangements over total unique productive rearrangements; depth was the summed frequency of those rearrangements. Two-sided Wilcoxon rank-sum tests were used to compare TCR breadth between groups. TCRdb holds this immuneACCESS table with in-frame rearrangements only. Some clones are missing; in checked studies, unresolved V genes explain under half, and the rest has no known cause. V, J and clone size reflect that table, while D and trimming were determined from the DNA. The sample records more than 300,000 clones, around 85% of which are singletons. Of the sample, 2% to 2.5% falls within the top ten clones.

The sample's treatment or condition, from its label and the paper: some 20 received Ad26.COV2.S at low or high dose, single or two shots; about 5 received placebo; per-sample allocation not given. Repertoires of vaccine and placebo recipients were sequenced from samples collected on day 63 after the first injection. In Cohort 1b, around 25 adults aged 18-55 years were enrolled at a single site in Boston, USA, between 29 July and 7 August 2020. Ad26.COV2.S was a replication-incompetent adenovirus type 26 vector that expressed a prefusion-stabilized SARS-CoV-2 spike protein derived from the original Wuhan strain. The research as a whole found: Vaccine and placebo recipients had similar non-spike TCR breadth, a finding consistent with the vaccine containing only spike. The authors noted that total T cell responses may have been underestimated by the TCR breadth and depth analyses. After vaccination, spike-specific CD8+ and CD4+ T cell responses were reported to show substantial breadth. The study lacked the statistical power to compare responses across vaccine doses or regimens. Ad26.COV2.S recipients had higher spike-specific TCR breadth than placebo recipients (P = 0.0014).

The clonotype was recovered from a person between 18 and 59 years old who received the Ad26.COV2.S COVID-19 vaccine or a placebo. In this chain, TRBV27 is recombined with TRBJ1-6; the D gene is perhaps TRBD1, from 6 matching bases. This sample comprised peripheral blood, obtained in a trial of Ad26.COV2.S vaccine versus placebo. The CDR3 here reads CASSQRGGAPLHF. The nucleotide sequence reads TGTGCCAGCAGCCAAAGGGGGGGAGCACCCCTCCACTTT.